Given below is one TCR beta chain in context. V was clipped by 7 bases and J by 0 bases; unmatched bases: 10. In germline, CDR1 is LNHDA, CDR2 SQIVND (reference sequence). This CDR3 comprises 17 residues. The data were taken from a study of cytomegalovirus exposure and HLA in healthy donors. Study context: When 300 to 400 donors were genotyped, roughly 82% of them were found to fall in the Caucasian-associated ancestry cluster.

Amplification used 60 Vbeta primers and 13 Jbeta primers. Libraries were prepared by immunoSEQ multiplex PCR; TCRdb keeps only in-frame clonotypes and omits some of them. The data show roughly 110,000 clones, around 77% seen once. This clonotype was sampled from a woman aged 25-40 years in good health and CMV-seropositive. The chain is built from TRBV19 and TRBJ1-5; 9 bases are shared with TRBD1. Sequenced material: PBMCs. The CDR3 sequence is CASKGTGIGYSNQPQHF. CDR3 bases: TGTGCCAGTAAAGGGACAGGGATTGGATATAGCAATCAGCCCCAGCATTTT.